Listed below are T cell receptor beta chains from one sample, sequenced in a study of response to subunit inactivated influenza vaccine. TCRdb re-called the RT-PCR reads through MiXCR, storing one row per CDR3 protein. The sample contains about 530,000 distinct CDR3 sequences, approximately 12% of which appear only once. The material was PBMCs from blood, obtained on the day of vaccination. The receptors come from a man between 50 and 59 years old who received an inactivated influenza vaccine. Each CDR3 is given with its conserved first and last residue. D genes are given only for firm matches. Not every row has a clone size; where given, it reads once, few, many or a size class.

CDR3nt: TGTGCCAGTAGTATCCGGGGACAGGGGGTTCGTCCAAATCAGCCCCAGCATTTT
CDR3aa: CASSIRGQGVRPNQPQHF
v_gene: TRBV19
d_gene: TRBD1
j_gene: TRBJ1-5
abundance: .

CDR3nt: TGTGCCAGCAGTTTTTGGGGCACTGAAGCTTTCTTT
CDR3aa: CASSFWGTEAFF
v_gene: TRBV12-3/TRBV12-4
d_gene: .
j_gene: TRBJ1-1
abundance: many

CDR3nt: TGTGCCAGCAGTTACCAGGGCCGGGCGCAATACAATGAGCAGTTCTTC
CDR3aa: CASSYQGRAQYNEQFF
v_gene: TRBV6-5
d_gene: .
j_gene: TRBJ2-1
abundance: few

CDR3nt: TGTGCCAGCCGATCACTAGCGGGAGTGTCCTACGAGCAGTACTTC
CDR3aa: CASRSLAGVSYEQYF
v_gene: TRBV27
d_gene: TRBD2
j_gene: TRBJ2-7
abundance: few

CDR3nt: TGTGCCTGGAGTGGAAACACCATATATTTT
CDR3aa: CAWSGNTIYF
v_gene: TRBV30
d_gene: .
j_gene: TRBJ1-3
abundance: .

CDR3nt: TGTGCCACTCAGGCGGACCGCCTGGATACGCAGTATTTT
CDR3aa: CATQADRLDTQYF
v_gene: TRBV11-2
d_gene: .
j_gene: TRBJ2-3
abundance: few

CDR3nt: TGTGCCAGCAGCCCGTACATGGGACACCTCTCTGGAAACACCATATATTTT
CDR3aa: CASSPYMGHLSGNTIYF
v_gene: TRBV4-2
d_gene: .
j_gene: TRBJ1-3
abundance: .

CDR3nt: TGTGCCAGCAGTTACTCCTTAGCGGGAGGAGTGCAGTTCTTC
CDR3aa: CASSYSLAGGVQFF
v_gene: TRBV6-5
d_gene: TRBD2
j_gene: TRBJ2-1
abundance: .

CDR3nt: TGTGCCAGCAGCATGACGTTAGCGGGAGACCAACACACCGGGGAGCTGTTTTTT
CDR3aa: CASSMTLAGDQHTGELFF
v_gene: TRBV7-3
d_gene: TRBD2
j_gene: TRBJ2-2
abundance: .

CDR3nt: TGTGCCAGCAGCCAAGTTTCCAGTCCCAAAAACATTCAGTACTTC
CDR3aa: CASSQVSSPKNIQYF
v_gene: TRBV4-2
d_gene: .
j_gene: TRBJ2-4
abundance: .

CDR3nt: TGCAGTGCTAGAGACCTAGCGGGGGGGGGAGAGACCCAGTACTTC
CDR3aa: CSARDLAGGGETQYF
v_gene: TRBV20-1
d_gene: TRBD2
j_gene: TRBJ2-5
abundance: .

CDR3nt: TGTGCAAGCAACGGTCTGGGGTGGGAGACCCAGTACTTC
CDR3aa: CASNGLGWETQYF
v_gene: TRBV28
d_gene: .
j_gene: TRBJ2-5
abundance: many

CDR3nt: TGTGCCAGCAGTCGCGGACTAGCGGCCTACGAGCAGTACTTC
CDR3aa: CASSRGLAAYEQYF
v_gene: TRBV27
d_gene: TRBD2
j_gene: TRBJ2-7
abundance: few

CDR3nt: TGCAGTGCTGGGAGACTAGCGGGAGCAGGAGATACGCAGTATTTT
CDR3aa: CSAGRLAGAGDTQYF
v_gene: TRBV20-1
d_gene: TRBD2
j_gene: TRBJ2-3
abundance: few

CDR3nt: TGTGCCAGCAGTCCACGCCGGGACAGTAATGAAAAACTGTTTTTT
CDR3aa: CASSPRRDSNEKLFF
v_gene: TRBV12-3/TRBV12-4
d_gene: TRBD1
j_gene: TRBJ1-4
abundance: few

CDR3nt: TGTGCCAGCAGCACGGGACTATTCACAGATACGCAGTATTTT
CDR3aa: CASSTGLFTDTQYF
v_gene: TRBV11-3
d_gene: TRBD2
j_gene: TRBJ2-3
abundance: few

CDR3nt: TGTGCCAGCAGTTCACAGGGGGGCAATCAGCCCCAGCATTTT
CDR3aa: CASSSQGGNQPQHF
v_gene: TRBV12-3/TRBV12-4
d_gene: TRBD1
j_gene: TRBJ1-5
abundance: many

CDR3nt: TGTGCCAGCACCCGTATCGCAGGGGGCGGGAATTCACCCCTCCACTTT
CDR3aa: CASTRIAGGGNSPLHF
v_gene: TRBV6-1
d_gene: TRBD1
j_gene: TRBJ1-6
abundance: few

CDR3nt: TGTGCCAGCAGCCACTACGGGACAGGGAAAAATGAGCAGTTCTTC
CDR3aa: CASSHYGTGKNEQFF
v_gene: TRBV4-2
d_gene: TRBD1
j_gene: TRBJ2-1
abundance: few

CDR3nt: TGTGCCAGCAGCTGGGGGACAGAACACGAGCAGTACTTC
CDR3aa: CASSWGTEHEQYF
v_gene: TRBV7-2
d_gene: TRBD1
j_gene: TRBJ2-7
abundance: .